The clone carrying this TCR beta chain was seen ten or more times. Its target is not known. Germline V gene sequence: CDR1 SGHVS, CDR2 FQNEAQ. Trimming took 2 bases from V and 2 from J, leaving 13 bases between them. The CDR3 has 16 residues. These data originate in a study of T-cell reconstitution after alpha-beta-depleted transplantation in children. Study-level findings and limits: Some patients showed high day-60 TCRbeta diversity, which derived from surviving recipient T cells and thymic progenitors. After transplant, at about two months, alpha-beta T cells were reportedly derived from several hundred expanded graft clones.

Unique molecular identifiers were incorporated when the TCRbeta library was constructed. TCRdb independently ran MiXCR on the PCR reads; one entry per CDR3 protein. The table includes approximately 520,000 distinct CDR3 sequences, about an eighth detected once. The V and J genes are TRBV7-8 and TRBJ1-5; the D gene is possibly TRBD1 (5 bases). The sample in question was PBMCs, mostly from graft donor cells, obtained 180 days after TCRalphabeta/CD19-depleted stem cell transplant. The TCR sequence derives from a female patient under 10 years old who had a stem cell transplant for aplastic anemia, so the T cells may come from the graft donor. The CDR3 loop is CASSLFGGVRNQPQHF. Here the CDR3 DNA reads TGTGCCAGCAGCTTATTTGGAGGGGTCCGCAATCAGCCCCAGCATTTT.